The rows below give T cell receptor beta chains drawn from one sample of a study of vaccination and CD4 T cells after COVID-19. One entry per CDR3 protein, called by TCRdb with MiXCR from the PCR reads. The table records some 29,000 distinct CDR3 sequences, around 53% of them present only once. The sequencing here drew on CD4+ T cells from blood, taken about 7 months after SARS-CoV-2 vaccination. These receptors all stem from a human donor who had recovered from COVID-19. Both conserved end residues are part of each CDR3. The order of the fields is clone size, V gene, D gene, J gene, CDR3 DNA, CDR3 protein. The D gene is left open where the match is weak. Clone size, where shown, is once, few, many, or a class for clones that have expanded.

abundance: -; v_gene: TRBV27; d_gene: -; j_gene: TRBJ2-2; CDR3nt: TGTGCCAGCAGTTTTTGGGAGTCCGGGGAGCTGTTTTTT; CDR3aa: CASSFWESGELFF
abundance: -; v_gene: TRBV7-2; d_gene: -; j_gene: TRBJ2-1; CDR3nt: TGTGCCAGCAGCTTAGAAGCGGGCCGTGAGCAGTTCTTC; CDR3aa: CASSLEAGREQFF
abundance: -; v_gene: TRBV12-3/TRBV12-4; d_gene: -; j_gene: TRBJ1-5; CDR3nt: TGTGCCAGCAGTTTACGTGAAGGGACAAATCAGCCCCAGCATTTT; CDR3aa: CASSLREGTNQPQHF
abundance: once; v_gene: TRBV6-5; d_gene: TRBD2; j_gene: TRBJ2-6; CDR3nt: TGTGCCAGCAGTTACTCTCTCGTGGGTGGGAGGGGCTCTGGGGCCAACGTCCTGACTTTC; CDR3aa: CASSYSLVGGRGSGANVLTF
abundance: -; v_gene: TRBV6-1; d_gene: -; j_gene: TRBJ2-7; CDR3nt: TGTGCCAGCAGCTCCAACGTAGGTCTATCCTACGAGCAGTACTTC; CDR3aa: CASSSNVGLSYEQYF
abundance: -; v_gene: TRBV20-1; d_gene: TRBD1; j_gene: TRBJ2-1; CDR3nt: TGCAGTGCTAGAACGAACAGGGGCCGTGAGCAGTTCTTC; CDR3aa: CSARTNRGREQFF
abundance: -; v_gene: TRBV10-2; d_gene: TRBD1; j_gene: TRBJ1-2; CDR3nt: TGCGCCAGCAGCCGGGACAGGGGCTATGACTGGGATGGCTACACCTTC; CDR3aa: CASSRDRGYDWDGYTF
abundance: -; v_gene: TRBV6-5; d_gene: TRBD2; j_gene: TRBJ2-3; CDR3nt: TGTGCCAGCAGTTACTCGCTACTAGCGGGAAGGGCAGATACGCAGTATTTT; CDR3aa: CASSYSLLAGRADTQYF
abundance: -; v_gene: TRBV7-3; d_gene: -; j_gene: TRBJ2-1; CDR3nt: TGTGCCAGCAGCTTATTTGGGCCCCGGACGGTCTTC; CDR3aa: CASSLFGPRTVF
abundance: -; v_gene: TRBV10-3; d_gene: TRBD1; j_gene: TRBJ2-7; CDR3nt: TGTGCCATCAGTCAGGACAGGGCCCCCTCCTACGAGCAGTACTTC; CDR3aa: CAISQDRAPSYEQYF
abundance: -; v_gene: TRBV28; d_gene: -; j_gene: TRBJ1-1; CDR3nt: TGTGCCAGCAGTTTTATGGGCAGGGAAAGCACTGAAGCTTTCTTT; CDR3aa: CASSFMGRESTEAFF
abundance: -; v_gene: TRBV7-8; d_gene: TRBD1; j_gene: TRBJ2-4; CDR3nt: TGTGCCAGCAGCCAGGACAGGGGATTAGCCAAAAACATTCAGTACTTC; CDR3aa: CASSQDRGLAKNIQYF
abundance: -; v_gene: TRBV27; d_gene: TRBD2; j_gene: TRBJ2-1; CDR3nt: TGTGCCAGCAGTTTATCGATGCCGCGGGAGGGCAATGAGCAGTTCTTC; CDR3aa: CASSLSMPREGNEQFF
abundance: -; v_gene: TRBV7-8; d_gene: -; j_gene: TRBJ2-1; CDR3nt: TGTGCCAGCAGCTTGAGGCTAGCGTTCTACAATGAGCAGTTCTTC; CDR3aa: CASSLRLAFYNEQFF
abundance: once; v_gene: TRBV18; d_gene: -; j_gene: TRBJ1-2; CDR3nt: TGTGCCAGCTCACTGAGGACAGACCCCTATGGCTACACCTTC; CDR3aa: CASSLRTDPYGYTF
abundance: few; v_gene: TRBV6-4; d_gene: -; j_gene: TRBJ2-1; CDR3nt: TGTGCCAGCAGGCGTGTGGGTAGACCTTACAATGAGCAGTTCTTC; CDR3aa: CASRRVGRPYNEQFF
abundance: -; v_gene: TRBV7-9; d_gene: TRBD2; j_gene: TRBJ2-1; CDR3nt: TGTGCCAGCAGCGTTAGCGGGACCTCCTACAATGAGCAGTTCTTC; CDR3aa: CASSVSGTSYNEQFF
abundance: -; v_gene: TRBV28; d_gene: -; j_gene: TRBJ1-5; CDR3nt: TGTGCCAGCAGCACCCGAATGGCGGGAAGCCAGCCCCAGCATTTT; CDR3aa: CASSTRMAGSQPQHF
abundance: few; v_gene: TRBV28; d_gene: -; j_gene: TRBJ1-2; CDR3nt: TGTGCCAGCGCTATGCAGGCCCCTAACTATGGCTACACCTTC; CDR3aa: CASAMQAPNYGYTF
abundance: once; v_gene: TRBV27; d_gene: -; j_gene: TRBJ2-6; CDR3nt: TGTGCCAGCAGTTTCAGGGGGGCGCAAGGGGCCAACGTCCTGACTTTC; CDR3aa: CASSFRGAQGANVLTF
abundance: -; v_gene: TRBV12-3/TRBV12-4; d_gene: -; j_gene: TRBJ1-1; CDR3nt: TGTGCCAGCAGTTTAGGTCCCAGGACTAACACTGAAGCTTTCTTT; CDR3aa: CASSLGPRTNTEAFF
abundance: few; v_gene: TRBV2; d_gene: -; j_gene: TRBJ2-5; CDR3nt: TGTGCCAGCAGTAGTATAGGGCAGGGCCAAGAGACCCAGTACTTC; CDR3aa: CASSSIGQGQETQYF
abundance: few; v_gene: TRBV19; d_gene: -; j_gene: TRBJ1-6; CDR3nt: TGTGCCAGTACAGACGGGCGGGCTTCACCCCTCCACTTT; CDR3aa: CASTDGRASPLHF
abundance: -; v_gene: TRBV6-5; d_gene: -; j_gene: TRBJ2-7; CDR3nt: TGTGCCAGCAGTTACGGGGCCAAACACAGCTCCTACGAGCAGTACTTC; CDR3aa: CASSYGAKHSSYEQYF
abundance: few; v_gene: TRBV10-1; d_gene: -; j_gene: TRBJ2-5; CDR3nt: TGCGCCAGCAGTGAGATTCCGGGGGAGACCCAGTACTTC; CDR3aa: CASSEIPGETQYF
abundance: -; v_gene: TRBV6-2/TRBV6-3; d_gene: -; j_gene: TRBJ2-6; CDR3nt: TGTGCCAGCAGCCCACCAGGGGTTCTCTCTGGGGCCAACGTCCTGACTTTC; CDR3aa: CASSPPGVLSGANVLTF
abundance: -; v_gene: TRBV2; d_gene: -; j_gene: TRBJ2-3; CDR3nt: TGTGCCAGCAGTGAAGCGCTTACGGGTGGGACAGATACGCAGTATTTT; CDR3aa: CASSEALTGGTDTQYF